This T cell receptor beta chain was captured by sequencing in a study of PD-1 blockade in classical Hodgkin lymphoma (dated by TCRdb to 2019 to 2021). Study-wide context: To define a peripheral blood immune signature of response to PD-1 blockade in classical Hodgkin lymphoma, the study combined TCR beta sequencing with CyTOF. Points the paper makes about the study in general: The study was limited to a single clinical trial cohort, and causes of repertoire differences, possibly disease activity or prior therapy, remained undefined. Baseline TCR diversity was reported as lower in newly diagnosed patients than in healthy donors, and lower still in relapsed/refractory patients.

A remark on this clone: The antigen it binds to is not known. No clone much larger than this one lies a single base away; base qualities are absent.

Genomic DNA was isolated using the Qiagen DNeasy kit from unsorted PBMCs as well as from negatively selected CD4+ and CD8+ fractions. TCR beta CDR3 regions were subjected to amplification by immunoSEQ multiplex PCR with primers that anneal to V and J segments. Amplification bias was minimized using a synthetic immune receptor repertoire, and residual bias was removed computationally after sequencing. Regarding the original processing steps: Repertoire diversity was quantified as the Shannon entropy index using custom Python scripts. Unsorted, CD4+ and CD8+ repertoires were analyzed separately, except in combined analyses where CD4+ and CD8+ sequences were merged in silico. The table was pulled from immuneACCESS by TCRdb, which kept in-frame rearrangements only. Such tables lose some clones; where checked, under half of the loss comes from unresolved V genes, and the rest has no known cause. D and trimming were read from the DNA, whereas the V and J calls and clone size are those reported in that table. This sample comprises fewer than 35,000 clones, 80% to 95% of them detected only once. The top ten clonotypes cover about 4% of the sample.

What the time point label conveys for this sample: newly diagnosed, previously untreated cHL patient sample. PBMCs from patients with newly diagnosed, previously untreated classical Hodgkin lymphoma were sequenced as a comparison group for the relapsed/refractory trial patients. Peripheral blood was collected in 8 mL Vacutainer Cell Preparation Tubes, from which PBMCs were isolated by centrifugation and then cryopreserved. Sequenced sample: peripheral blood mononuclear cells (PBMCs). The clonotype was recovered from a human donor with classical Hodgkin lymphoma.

The CDR3 corresponds to CASSQVVGKGYEQYF. The nucleotides read TGCGCCAGCAGCCAAGTAGTCGGGAAGGGTTACGAGCAGTACTTC. The receptor chain draws on TRBV4-3 and TRBJ2-7; TRBD2 is a weak D gene call, 5 bases matching. From cysteine to phenylalanine, the CDR3 is 15 amino acids long. Only the CDR3 DNA is retained, 45 bases long and in frame from the first base. V drops 1 base and J drops 4 bases, leaving 14 bases in between. The germline V gene provides CDR1 LGHNA and CDR2 YSLEER.